The 24 T cell receptor beta chains below all came from one sample that was sequenced in a study of blood T cell repertoires in COVID-19. The repertoire was sequenced with immunoSEQ multiplex PCR; TCRdb's copy has only in-frame clones and lacks some. The data show 330,000 or so clones, about 92% seen once. Sequencing input: PBMCs or T cells enriched from blood (not recorded which). These receptor sequences come from a woman aged 30 to 39 who had recovered from COVID-19.

The count of this clone is one. The rearrangement uses TRBV10-3 and TRBJ2-3; 9 bases agree with TRBD1. Looked up from germline, CDR1 is ENHRY and CDR2 is SYGVKD. The CDR3 is 17 amino acids. Trimming took 2 bases from V and 0 from J; bases not matched to a gene: 6. The CDR3: CAISEAQGAVSTDTQYF. The CDR3 nucleotides read TGTGCCATCAGTGAGGCACAGGGGGCCGTAAGCACAGATACGCAGTATTTT.

The rearrangement uses TRBV7-9 and TRBJ1-1, with 9 bases fitting TRBD1. This CDR3 is built from 15 residues. The germline V gene encodes CDR1 SEHNR and CDR2 FQNEAQ (reference sequence). V lost 4 bases and J lost 4; bases outside the gene matches: 7. The CDR3 loop is CASSSGTGWTTEAFF. Here the CDR3 DNA reads TGTGCCAGCAGCTCAGGGACAGGGTGGACCACTGAAGCTTTCTTT.

This chain links TRBV7-9 with TRBJ1-2; D remains unclear. The V end lost 5 bases, the J end lost 8 bases, and 12 bases lay between the germline ends. This CDR3 has 12 amino acids. Germline CDR1 SEHNR, CDR2 FQNEAQ (reference sequence). The CDR3: CASSLGPGGYTF. CDR3 sequence (DNA): TGTGCCAGCAGCCTAGGACCGGGGGGCTACACCTTC. The full variable domain, rest sourced from reference TRBV7-9 and TRBJ1-2, is DTGVSQNPRHKITKRGQNVTFRCDPISEHNRLYWYRQTLGQGPEFLTYFQNEAQLEKSRLLSDRFSAERPKGSFSTLEIQRTEQGDSAMYLCASSLGPGGYTFGSGTRLTVV.

V gene TRBV28 combines with J gene TRBJ2-7, with a weak D call TRBD1 (6 bases). The V end lost 6 bases, the J end lost 4 bases, and 16 bases lay between the germline ends. The CDR3 has 14 residues. From germline, CDR1 is MDHEN and CDR2 SYDVKM. CDR3 residues: CASRVQGRIYEQYF. CDR3 coding DNA: TGTGCCAGCAGGGTACAGGGAAGGATTTACGAGCAGTACTTC.

The CDR3, as DNA: TGTGCCAGCAGCTTAGGCCAAAACCGGGACACCACCTACGAGCAGTACTTC. Translated: CASSLGQNRDTTYEQYF. This chain links TRBV7-9 with TRBJ2-7; D might be TRBD1 (6 bases). Trimming cost V 1 base and J 2 bases, with 18 bases left between them. Germline lookup yields CDR1 SEHNR and CDR2 FQNEAQ (reference sequence). The CDR3 covers 17 residues.

The gene calls are TRBV18 and TRBJ1-5; D perhaps matches TRBD1 (6 bases). The V gene lost 4 bases and the J gene lost 2 bases, with 9 bases spanning the gap. This CDR3 is built from 14 residues. CDR1 and CDR2 (germline): KGHSH, LQKENI. CDR3 in amino acids: CASSQGGGNQPQHF. CDR3 coding DNA: TGTGCCAGCTCACAAGGGGGTGGCAATCAGCCCCAGCATTTT. Variable domain in full (rest from reference TRBV18 and TRBJ1-5): NAGVMQNPRHLVRRRGQEARLRCSPMKGHSHVYWYRQLPEEGLKFMVYLQKENIIDESGMPKERFSAEFPKEGPSILRIQQVVRGDSAAYFCASSQGGGNQPQHFGDGTRLSIL.

The chain is built from TRBV27 and TRBJ2-7, with a tentative D call TRBD2 (6 bases). Germline V lookup: CDR1 MNHEY, CDR2 SMNVEV (reference sequence). Trimming removed 3 bases from V and 0 bases from J, with 12 bases in between. The CDR3 is 15 amino acids. CDR3 region: CASSLTSGFSYEQYF. The CDR3 bases are TGTGCCAGCAGTTTGACAAGCGGGTTCTCCTACGAGCAGTACTTC.

The J gene is TRBJ2-7, the V gene TRBV18; 11 nucleotides align to TRBD2. Germline CDR1 KGHSH, CDR2 LQKENI. Trimming removed 0 bases from V and 7 bases from J; junction bases left unmatched: 8. CDR3 size: 16 residues. CDR3 in amino acids: CASSPPAVAGGYEQYF. Here the CDR3 DNA reads TGTGCCAGCTCACCACCGGCGGTAGCGGGAGGGTATGAGCAGTACTTC.

The rearrangement links TRBV7-9 to TRBJ2-1, with 7 bases aligning to TRBD2. Germline V lookup: CDR1 SEHNR, CDR2 FQNEAQ (reference sequence). The CDR3 runs to 15 residues. Trimming removed 1 base from V and 8 bases from J; junction bases left unmatched: 8. This chain's CDR3 is CASSLDLAGGDEQFF. The CDR3 coding sequence is TGTGCCAGCAGCTTAGACTTAGCGGGTGGCGATGAGCAGTTCTTC.

This clone was found once. The V gene is TRBV5-1, the J gene TRBJ2-3; TRBD2 aligns across 7 bases. The length of the CDR3 is 14 residues. With 4 bases clipped from V and 2 bases from J, the junction kept 4 bases outside the gene matches. Germline V gene data show CDR1 as SGHRS and CDR2 as YFSETQ. The CDR3 DNA is TGCGCCAGCAGCCGAGCGGGGATCACAGATACGCAGTATTTT. Encoded protein: CASSRAGITDTQYF.

This clone appeared a single time. The genes are TRBV28 and TRBJ1-3; TRBD1 agrees at 7 bases. The CDR3 runs 13 residues. Germline loops: CDR1 MDHEN, CDR2 SYDVKM. V trimming: 6 bases; J trimming: 2 bases; junction bases outside the gene matches: 1. The CDR3 DNA reads TGTGCCAGCAGGGGGACAGCTGGAAACACCATATATTTT. This gives the protein CASRGTAGNTIYF.

This clone was found a few times. The V gene is TRBV7-8, the J gene TRBJ2-5; 15 positions agree with TRBD2. In germline, CDR1 is SGHVS, CDR2 FQNEAQ. J was trimmed by 5 bases and V by 5 bases; bases with no gene match: 9. This CDR3 has 17 residues. The CDR3 bases are TGTGCCAGCAGCACCGCAGGACTAGCGGGGGGGCGTGAGACCCAGTACTTC. Protein product: CASSTAGLAGGRETQYF.

This chain joins TRBV11-1 and TRBJ2-3, with 14 positions matching TRBD2. V lost 2 bases, J lost 5 bases, and 3 bases stayed unmatched. The length of the CDR3 is 16 residues. CDR1 is SGHAT and CDR2 is FQDESV in the germline V gene (reference sequence). The CDR3 is CASSLIGLAGGDTQYF. The CDR3 DNA sequence: TGTGCCAGCAGCTTAATCGGACTAGCGGGAGGAGATACGCAGTATTTT.

The chain carries TRBV10-3 and TRBJ2-5, with 10 bases aligning to TRBD2. The CDR3 sequence is 18 residues long. Trimming at V came to 2 bases and at J to 4 bases, leaving 13 bases not matched to a gene. Germline V gene data show CDR1 as ENHRY and CDR2 as SYGVKD. The CDR3 loop reads CAISETGPTSGSRETQYF. CDR3 bases: TGTGCCATCAGTGAGACGGGGCCGACTAGCGGGTCTCGAGAGACCCAGTACTTC.

The rearrangement joins TRBV28 to TRBJ2-7, with D possibly being TRBD2 (5 bases). CDR3 length: 12 residues. With 7 bases removed from V and 6 bases from J, the gap between germline ends came to 13 bases. The V gene's germline CDR1 is MDHEN and CDR2 SYDVKM. The CDR3 DNA is TGTGCCAGCACCCTCACAGAGGGCGAGCAGTACTTC. Protein sequence: CASTLTEGEQYF.

This chain uses TRBV28 with TRBJ2-3; 9 positions match TRBD2. Germline V gene data show CDR1 as MDHEN and CDR2 as SYDVKM. After removal of 3 bases from V and 2 bases from J, the junction contained 21 bases not matched to a gene. The CDR3 consists of 21 residues. The CDR3 DNA is TGTGCCAGCAGTTTTCACTGGGGGGTAGCGGGGGCCCCCTCCTACACAGATACGCAGTATTTT. Encoded protein: CASSFHWGVAGAPSYTDTQYF. Full variable domain (missing parts from reference TRBV28 and TRBJ2-3): DVKVTQSSRYLVKRTGEKVFLECVQDMDHENMFWYRQDPGLGLRLIYFSYDVKMKEKGDIPEGYSVSREKKERFSLILESASTNQTSMYLCASSFHWGVAGAPSYTDTQYFGPGTRLTVL.

The chain carries TRBV11-3 and TRBJ2-1; 10 bases match TRBD1. The CDR3 has 15 amino acids. V lost 5 bases and J lost 5; bases outside the gene matches: 6. CDR1 is SGHNT, CDR2 YENEEA, per germline. In DNA, the CDR3 is TGTGCCAGCAGCCACGGACAGGGGGGAAACAATGAGCAGTTCTTC. Its translation: CASSHGQGGNNEQFF.

This chain connects TRBV21-1 to TRBJ1-1; the DNA was not compared with TRBD1, the D call given in the table. TRBV21-1 represents a pseudogene. This CDR3 region has 13 residues. CDR3 in DNA: TGTGCCAGCAGCACGACAGCTAACACTGAAGCTTTCTTT. Protein sequence: CASSTTANTEAFF.

The chain uses TRBV2 and TRBJ1-5, with D tentatively TRBD1 (6 bases). Germline V lookup: CDR1 SNHLY, CDR2 FYNNEI. The CDR3 sequence is 15 residues long. Deletions cut 10 bases from V and 6 bases from J, with 22 bases between. CDR3 in DNA: TGTGCCACCCACTACAAGGCAGGGGTAACTCAGCCCCAGCATTTT. This translates into CATHYKAGVTQPQHF.

V usage is TRBV27 and J usage is TRBJ1-1, with 7 bases aligning to TRBD1. The CDR3 loop spans 16 amino acids. Looked up from germline, CDR1 is MNHEY and CDR2 is SMNVEV (reference sequence). V dropped 5 bases and J dropped 4; count of bases not matched to a gene: 13. The CDR3 here is CASSLRTGLSGTEAFF. As DNA, the CDR3 is TGTGCCAGCAGTCTCCGGACAGGCCTCTCGGGCACTGAAGCTTTCTTT.

The rearrangement links TRBV19 to TRBJ2-3, with 7 bases matching TRBD1. The CDR3 loop spans 17 amino acids. The germline gives CDR1 LNHDA, CDR2 SQIVND (reference sequence). J was trimmed by 4 bases and V by 6 bases; bases with no gene match: 16. The chain's CDR3 is CASSKTGTAYFADTQYF. CDR3 DNA sequence: TGTGCCAGTAGCAAAACAGGGACAGCCTATTTCGCAGATACGCAGTATTTT.

The chain links TRBV19 to TRBJ1-5; maybe TRBD1 (5 bases). Trimming took off 1 base at V and 0 bases at J, with 16 bases between the two ends. CDR3 length: 18 amino acids. Germline CDR1 reads LNHDA; CDR2 reads SQIVND (reference sequence). CDR3 coding DNA: TGTGCCAGTAGTATAGGTGGACGGACACCCTATAGCAATCAGCCCCAGCATTTT. It translates to CASSIGGRTPYSNQPQHF.

The CDR3 loop is CASSRRDYGYTF. CDR3 nucleotide sequence: TGTGCCAGCAGCCGGCGGGACTATGGCTACACCTTC. The V and J genes are TRBV7-8 and TRBJ1-2; unclear D gene. The germline V gene has CDR1 SGHVS and CDR2 FQNEAQ. V lost 5 bases and J lost 3, with 7 bases in between. The CDR3 spans 12 residues. Full variable domain (remainder filled in from reference TRBV7-8 and TRBJ1-2): GAGVSQSPRYKVAKRGQDVALRCDPISGHVSLFWYQQALGQGPEFLTYFQNEAQLDKSGLPSDRFFAERPEGSVSTLKIQRTQQEDSAVYLCASSRRDYGYTFGSGTRLTVV.

V gene TRBV28 combines with J gene TRBJ1-2; D call uncertain. The CDR3 length is 13 residues. Germline CDR1 reads MDHEN; CDR2 reads SYDVKM. V was shortened by 3 bases and J by 3 bases, with 8 bases between the two germline ends. The CDR3 loop reads CASSFRPDYGYTF. DNA for the CDR3: TGTGCCAGCAGTTTCCGTCCGGACTATGGCTACACCTTC.